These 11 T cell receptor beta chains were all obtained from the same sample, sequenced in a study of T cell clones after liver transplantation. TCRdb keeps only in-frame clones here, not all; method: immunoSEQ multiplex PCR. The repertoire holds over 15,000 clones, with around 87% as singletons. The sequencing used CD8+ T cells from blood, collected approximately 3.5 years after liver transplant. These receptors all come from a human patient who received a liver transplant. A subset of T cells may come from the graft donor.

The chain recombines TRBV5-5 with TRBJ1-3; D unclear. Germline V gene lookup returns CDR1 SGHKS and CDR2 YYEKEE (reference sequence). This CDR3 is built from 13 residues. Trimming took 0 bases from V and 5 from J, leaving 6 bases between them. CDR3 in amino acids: CASSLEARNTIYF. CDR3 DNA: TGTGCCAGCAGCTTGGAAGCACGAAACACCATATATTTT.

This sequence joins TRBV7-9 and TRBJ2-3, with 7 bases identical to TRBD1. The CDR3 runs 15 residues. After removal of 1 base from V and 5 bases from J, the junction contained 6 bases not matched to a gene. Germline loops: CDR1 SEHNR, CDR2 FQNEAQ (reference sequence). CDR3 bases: TGTGCCAGCAGCTTAGGACAGGGCATCGGAGATACGCAGTATTTT. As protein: CASSLGQGIGDTQYF. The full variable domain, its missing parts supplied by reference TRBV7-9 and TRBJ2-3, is DTGVSQNPRHKITKRGQNVTFRCDPISEHNRLYWYRQTLGQGPEFLTYFQNEAQLEKSRLLSDRFSAERPKGSFSTLEIQRTEQGDSAMYLCASSLGQGIGDTQYFGPGTRLTVL.

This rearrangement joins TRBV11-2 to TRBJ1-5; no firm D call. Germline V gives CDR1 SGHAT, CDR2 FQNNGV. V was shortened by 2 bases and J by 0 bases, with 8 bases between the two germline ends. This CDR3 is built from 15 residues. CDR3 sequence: CASSLYGYSNQPQHF. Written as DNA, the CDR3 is TGTGCCAGCAGCTTATACGGTTATAGCAATCAGCCCCAGCATTTT.

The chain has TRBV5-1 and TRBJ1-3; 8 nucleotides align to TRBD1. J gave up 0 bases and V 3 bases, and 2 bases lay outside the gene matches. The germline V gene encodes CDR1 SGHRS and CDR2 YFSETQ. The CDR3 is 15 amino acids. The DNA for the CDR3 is TGCGCCAGCAGCTGGGACAGGCCCTCTGGAAACACCATATATTTT. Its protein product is CASSWDRPSGNTIYF.

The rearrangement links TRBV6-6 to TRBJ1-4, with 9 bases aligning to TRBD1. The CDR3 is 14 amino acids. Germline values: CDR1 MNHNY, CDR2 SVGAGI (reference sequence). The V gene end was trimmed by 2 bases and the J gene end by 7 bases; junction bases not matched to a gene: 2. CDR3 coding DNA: TGTGCCAGCAGTTACGGGACAGGGTTTGAAAAACTGTTTTTT. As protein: CASSYGTGFEKLFF.

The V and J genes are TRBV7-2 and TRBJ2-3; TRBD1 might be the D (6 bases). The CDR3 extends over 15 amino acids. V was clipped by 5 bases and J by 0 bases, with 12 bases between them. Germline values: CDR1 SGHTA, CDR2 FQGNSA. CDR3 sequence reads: CASSPGTTSTDTQYF. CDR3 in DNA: TGTGCCAGCAGCCCGGGGACAACGAGCACAGATACGCAGTATTTT.

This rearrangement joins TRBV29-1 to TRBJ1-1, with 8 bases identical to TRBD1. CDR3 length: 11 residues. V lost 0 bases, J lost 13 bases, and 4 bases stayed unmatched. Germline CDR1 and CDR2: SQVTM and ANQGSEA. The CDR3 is CSVEDQGAGFF. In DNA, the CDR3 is TGCAGCGTTGAAGATCAGGGGGCGGGTTTCTTT.

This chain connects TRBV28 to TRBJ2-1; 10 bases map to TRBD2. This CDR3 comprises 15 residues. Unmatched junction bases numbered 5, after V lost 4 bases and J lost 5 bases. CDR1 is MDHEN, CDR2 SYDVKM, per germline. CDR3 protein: CASSYILAGDNEQFF. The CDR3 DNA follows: TGTGCCAGCAGTTATATCCTAGCGGGAGACAATGAGCAGTTCTTC.

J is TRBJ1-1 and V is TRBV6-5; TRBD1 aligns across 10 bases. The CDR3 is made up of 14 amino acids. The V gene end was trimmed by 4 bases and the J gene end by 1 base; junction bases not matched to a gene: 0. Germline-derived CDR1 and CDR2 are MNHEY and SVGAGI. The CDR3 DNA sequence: TGTGCCAGCAGTTGGGACAGGGGGAACACTGAAGCTTTCTTT. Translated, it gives CASSWDRGNTEAFF.

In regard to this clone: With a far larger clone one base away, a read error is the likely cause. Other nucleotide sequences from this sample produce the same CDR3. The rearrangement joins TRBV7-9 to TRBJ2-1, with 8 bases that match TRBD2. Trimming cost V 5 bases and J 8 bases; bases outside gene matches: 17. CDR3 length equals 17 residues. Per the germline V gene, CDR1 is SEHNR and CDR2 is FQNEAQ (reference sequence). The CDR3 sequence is CASSHIARAGARDEQFF. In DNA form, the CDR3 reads TGTGCCAGCAGCCACATTGCCAGAGCGGGAGCTAGAGATGAGCAGTTCTTC.

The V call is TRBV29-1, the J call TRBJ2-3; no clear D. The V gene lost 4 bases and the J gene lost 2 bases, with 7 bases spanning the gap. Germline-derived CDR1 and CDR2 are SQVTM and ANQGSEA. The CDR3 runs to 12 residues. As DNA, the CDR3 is TGCAGCGTTGTAGCAACCACAGATACGCAGTATTTT. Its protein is CSVVATTDTQYF.